Each of the 4 T cell receptor delta chains below was sequenced from the same sample in a study of γδ T cells in repeated Plasmodium falciparum infection. TCRdb re-called the multiplex PCR reads through CATT. This sample yields 90,000 or so delta-chain clones, of which over 0.75% are seen a single time; approximately 9.6% belongs to the top ten. Vgamma9/Vdelta2+ and Vdelta2-negative gammadelta T cells were flow-sorted from PBMC for bulk sequencing. The sequencing sample was made of gamma-delta T cells from blood. These receptors were taken from a pool of human donors (malaria-infected and uninfected, not separated).

The sample holds a few counts of this clone. This is likely an artifact of a read error, given a far larger clone one base away. The sample has other DNA sequences that encode this CDR3 too. No J gene was named, though the V gene is TRDV1; TRDD3 is the table's D call and was not checked against the DNA. Looked up from germline, CDR1 is TSWWSYY and CDR2 is QGS. The CDR3 consists of 16 residues. The CDR3, as DNA: TGTGCTCTTGGGAACTTCCCGAGGTACTGGGTTGGGGAACTTATCTTT. It specifies CALGNFPRYWVGELIF.

There are a few counts of this clone. A far larger clone differs by one base, so this is likely a read error. This CDR3 is also generated by other DNA sequences in the sample. V is TRDV2 and J is TRDJ1, with a weak D call TRDD2 (6 bases). TCRdb does not report a J gene; here it was assigned by matching the DNA to germline references. The V end lost 3 bases, the J end lost 4 bases, and 26 bases lay between the germline ends. Germline V gene sequence: CDR1 GEAIGNYY, CDR2 EKD. This CDR3 comprises 18 residues. CDR3 amino acids: CACDQMAFPGDGSDKLIF. The CDR3, as DNA: TGTGCCTGTGACCAAATGGCCTTCCCAGGGGACGGGAGCGATAAACTCATCTTT.

This clone was seen ten or more times. TCRdb's protein, taken from a much larger clone, differs from this DNA's translation at residue 18, likely owing to a read error; the protein displayed comes from the DNA. This chain joins TRDV2 and TRDJ1, with 10 bases identical to TRDD3. In the absence of a J gene in TCRdb, the DNA was matched to germline to assign it here. Per the germline V gene, CDR1 is GEAIGNYY and CDR2 is EKD. CDR3 size: 21 residues. CDR3 bases: TGTGCCTGTGACACCGTCTCACCTCCGACCGTACTGGGGGATCACACCGATAGACTCATCTTT. Its protein product is CACDTVSPPTVLGDHTDRLIF.

This clone was recorded a few times. The mismatch at residue 3 between this DNA's translation and the TCRdb protein of a much larger clone likely reflects a read error; the protein shown is translated from the DNA. The V and J genes are TRDV2 and TRDJ1; D gene unclear. Because TCRdb records no J gene, it was assigned here through a match of the DNA to germline. Germline CDR1 reads GEAIGNYY; CDR2 reads EKD. The CDR3 runs 16 residues. The CDR3 here is CAYDTVEVQYTDKLIF. CDR3 nucleotides: TGTGCCTATGACACCGTGGAGGTCCAGTACACCGATAAACTCATCTTT.